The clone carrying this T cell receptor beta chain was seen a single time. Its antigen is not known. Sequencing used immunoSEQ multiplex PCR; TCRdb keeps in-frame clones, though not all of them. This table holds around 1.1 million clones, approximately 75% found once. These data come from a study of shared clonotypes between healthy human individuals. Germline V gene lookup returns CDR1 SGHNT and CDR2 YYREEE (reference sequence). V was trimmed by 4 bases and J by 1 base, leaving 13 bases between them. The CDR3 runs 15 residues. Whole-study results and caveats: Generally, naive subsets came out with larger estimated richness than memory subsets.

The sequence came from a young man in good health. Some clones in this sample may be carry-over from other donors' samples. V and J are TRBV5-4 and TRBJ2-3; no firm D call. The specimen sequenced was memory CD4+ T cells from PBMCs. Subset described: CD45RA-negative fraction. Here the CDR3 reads CASSPHYGGTDTQYF. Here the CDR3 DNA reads TGTGCCAGCAGCCCCCATTACGGTGGCACAGATACGCAGTATTTT.